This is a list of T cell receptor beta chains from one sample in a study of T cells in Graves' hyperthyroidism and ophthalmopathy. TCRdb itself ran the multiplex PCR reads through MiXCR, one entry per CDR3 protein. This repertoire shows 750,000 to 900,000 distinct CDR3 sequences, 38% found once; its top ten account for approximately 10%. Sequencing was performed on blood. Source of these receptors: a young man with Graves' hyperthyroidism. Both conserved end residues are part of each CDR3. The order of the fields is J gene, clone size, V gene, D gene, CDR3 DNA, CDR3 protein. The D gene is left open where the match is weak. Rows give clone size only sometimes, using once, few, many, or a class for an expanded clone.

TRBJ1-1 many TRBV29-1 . TGCAGCGTTGAAGACAGCCCTGAAGCTTTCTTT CSVEDSPEAFF
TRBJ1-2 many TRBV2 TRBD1 TGTGCCAGCAGGGACAGGGGATCCGTCGGCTACACCTTC CASRDRGSVGYTF
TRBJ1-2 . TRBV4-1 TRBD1 TGCGCCGTTCCCAGGGGGCAGAGTGGCTACACCTTC CAVPRGQSGYTF
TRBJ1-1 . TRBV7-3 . TGTGCCAGCAGCCGCCAGGGTTCCGCTGAAGCTTTCTTT CASSRQGSAEAFF
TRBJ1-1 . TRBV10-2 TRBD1 TGCGCCAGCAGCTTGATAGACAGGGGGAACACTGAAGCTTTCTTT CASSLIDRGNTEAFF
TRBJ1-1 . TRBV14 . TGTGCCAGCAGCCAAGAGAGCAGGGGAGAAGCTTTCTTT CASSQESRGEAFF
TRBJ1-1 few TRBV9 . TGTGCCAGCAGCGTAGGAGATAATGAAGCTTTCTTT CASSVGDNEAFF
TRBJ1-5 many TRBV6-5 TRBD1 TGTGCCAGCGACAGGGGGGTTGATCAGCCCCAGCATTTT CASDRGVDQPQHF
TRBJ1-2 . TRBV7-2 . TGTGCCAGCAGCTTAGGATTCGGGGAAAGATATGGCTACACCTTC CASSLGFGERYGYTF
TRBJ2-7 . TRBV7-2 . TGTGCCAGCAGCCAAGACGGGGAGGCACCGAATGAGCAGTACTTC CASSQDGEAPNEQYF
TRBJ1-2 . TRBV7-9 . TGTGCCAGCCAGCGTTCTGAGGGGGGCAAGGGTGGCTACACCTTC CASQRSEGGKGGYTF
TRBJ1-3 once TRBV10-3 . TGTGCCACCCTCAGCGACGGCTCTGGAAACACCATATATTTT CATLSDGSGNTIYF
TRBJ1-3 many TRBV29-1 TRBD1 TGCAGCGTTGACCTGGGACAGGGAAACACCATATATTTT CSVDLGQGNTIYF
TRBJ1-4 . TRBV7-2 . TGTGCCAGCAGCCCCGCCCGGAGGCCAGGGACTAATGAAAAACTGTTTTTT CASSPARRPGTNEKLFF
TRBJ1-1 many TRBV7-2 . TGTGCCAGCAGCCGCAACGGGATGAACACTGAAGCTTTCTTT CASSRNGMNTEAFF
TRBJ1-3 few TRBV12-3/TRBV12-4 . TGTGCCAGCAACCTCGGGGCCCTCTCTGGAAACACCATATATTTT CASNLGALSGNTIYF
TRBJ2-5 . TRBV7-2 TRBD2 TGTGCCAGCAGCTTACTGGGACTAGCGGTCCAAGAGACCCAGCACTTC CASSLLGLAVQETQHF
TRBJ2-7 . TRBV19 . TGTGCCAGTAGTATCTGGGGGCCGGGAATCTCCTACGAGCAGTACTTC CASSIWGPGISYEQYF
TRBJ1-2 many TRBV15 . TGTGCCACCAGCAGAGATTTCCCTTATGGCTACACCTTC CATSRDFPYGYTF
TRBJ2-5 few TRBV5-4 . TGTGCCAGCAGCCCGTCAGGAGGGAGCCTCCAAGAGACCCAGTACTTC CASSPSGGSLQETQYF
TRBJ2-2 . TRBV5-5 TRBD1 TGTGCCAGCAGCCTTCAATTAGGGGGCCGGGAGCTGTTTTTT CASSLQLGGRELFF
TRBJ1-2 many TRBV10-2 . TGCGCCAGCAGTGGGCAGGATGGCGGCTACACCTTC CASSGQDGGYTF
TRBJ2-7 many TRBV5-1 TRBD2 TGCGCCAGCCGAACGGGGGGAGAATACGAGCAGTACTTC CASRTGGEYEQYF
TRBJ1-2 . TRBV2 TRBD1 TGTGCCAGCAGTCCGCCGGGACAGAACTATGGCTACACCTTC CASSPPGQNYGYTF
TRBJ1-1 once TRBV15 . TGTGCCACCAGCAGGGGAGGAGGGAAGCCTGAAGCTTTCTTT CATSRGGGKPEAFF
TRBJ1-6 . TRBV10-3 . TGTGCCATCAGTGTTGGGACCGATGACACCCTCCACTTT CAISVGTDDTLHF
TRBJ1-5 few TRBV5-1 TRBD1 TGCGCCAGCAGCCTATCGGGACAGCCCAATCAGCCCCAGCATTTT CASSLSGQPNQPQHF
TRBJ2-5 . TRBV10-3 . TGTGCCAGCAGTGAAGAAACAGGTAGACAAGAGACCCAGTACTTC CASSEETGRQETQYF
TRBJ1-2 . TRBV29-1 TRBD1 TGCAGCGACCCGGGACAGGCCTCCCTCGGAGCAAACTATGGCTACACCTTC CSDPGQASLGANYGYTF
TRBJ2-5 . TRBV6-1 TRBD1 TGTGCCAGCAGTGAGGGACAGTTGGATACCCAGTACTTC CASSEGQLDTQYF
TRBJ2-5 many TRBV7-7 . TGTGCTAGCAGCTCTGCGGGATCAGAGACCCAGTACTTC CASSSAGSETQYF
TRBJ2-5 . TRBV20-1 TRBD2 TGCAGTGCTGTAGCGGGGCAAGAGACCCAGTACTTC CSAVAGQETQYF
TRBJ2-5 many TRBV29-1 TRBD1 TGCAGCGTCCAGGGACAGGGAAGGGACCAGTACTTC CSVQGQGRDQYF
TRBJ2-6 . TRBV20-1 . TGCAGTGCTAGAGTCCCAGCGGGGGCCAACGTCCTGACTTTC CSARVPAGANVLTF
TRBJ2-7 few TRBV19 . TGTGCCAGTAGTATAGGGCCGGAGCAGTACTTC CASSIGPEQYF
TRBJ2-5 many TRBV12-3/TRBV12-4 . TGTGCCAGCAGTTCCCCGAGGGAGACCCAGTACTTC CASSSPRETQYF
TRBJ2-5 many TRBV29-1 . TGCGGGTTAAGGGGCCTAGGGGAGACCCAGTACTTC CGLRGLGETQYF
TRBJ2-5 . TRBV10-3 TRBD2 TGTGCCATCAGCCTTAGCCTAGCGGGAGTGAAAGAGACCCAGTACTTC CAISLSLAGVKETQYF
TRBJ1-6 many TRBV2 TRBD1 TGTGCCAGCAGTGAAAGGGCAGGGGGTCATAAGTCACCCCTCCACTTT CASSERAGGHKSPLHF
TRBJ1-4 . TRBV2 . TGTGCCAGCAGTGAAATGGGTGCAACTAATGAAAAACTGTTTTTT CASSEMGATNEKLFF
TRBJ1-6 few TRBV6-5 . TGTGCCAGCAGTTACGCCTCAGCCCAAACCCCCAATTCACCCCTCCACTTT CASSYASAQTPNSPLHF
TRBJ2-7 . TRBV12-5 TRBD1 TGTGCTAGTGGACAAATCGACAGGGGAGTAGGCGAGCAGTACTTC CASGQIDRGVGEQYF
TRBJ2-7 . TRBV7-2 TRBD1 TGTGCCAGCAGCTTCAGGGGGCAATACGACGAGCAGTACTTC CASSFRGQYDEQYF
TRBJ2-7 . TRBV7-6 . TGTGCCAGCAGCCAAGTTAAGGGTCGTCGGCCCTACGAGCAGTACTTC CASSQVKGRRPYEQYF
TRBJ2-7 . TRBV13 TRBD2 TGTGCCAGCAGCATCCGCGGGGGGGGTTACGAGCAGTACTTC CASSIRGGGYEQYF
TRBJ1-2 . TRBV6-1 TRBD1 TGTGCCAGCCGGGCCGACAGGGAGGGCTACACCTTC CASRADREGYTF
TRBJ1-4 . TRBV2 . TGTGCCAGCAGAGCGCTAGGGACAACTAATGAAAAACTGTTTTTT CASRALGTTNEKLFF
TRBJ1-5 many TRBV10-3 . TGTGCCATCAGTGGGACAAGGGGCGAGGAGCCCCAGCATTTT CAISGTRGEEPQHF
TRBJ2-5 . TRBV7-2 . TGTGCCAGCAGCTTACCCGGGGAGGGGGCCCCGGAGACCCAGTACTTC CASSLPGEGAPETQYF
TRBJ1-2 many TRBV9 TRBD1 TGTGCCAGCAGCGGACAGGGGGCGTCGGTGGGCTACACCTTC CASSGQGASVGYTF
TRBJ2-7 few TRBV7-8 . TGTGCCAGCAGCTTAGTTGTCATACGGGATCTGTACGGGGAGCAGTACTTC CASSLVVIRDLYGEQYF
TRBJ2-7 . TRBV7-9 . TGTGCCAGCAGCCAAGACCCCTTGCCCCCGAGATCTAAGGCCTACGAGCAGTACTTC CASSQDPLPPRSKAYEQYF
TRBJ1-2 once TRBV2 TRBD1 TGTGCCAGCAGTCCGACAGGGGGGACAGGAAACACCTTC CASSPTGGTGNTF